The 31 T cell receptor beta chains below were found in one sample sequenced in a study of T cells in Graves' hyperthyroidism and ophthalmopathy. The source material, RNA transcripts, was used to amplify TCR beta CDR3 regions. When the TCR CDR3 underwent first-round RT-PCR, the HTBI primer set was used. TCRdb ran MiXCR on the multiplex PCR reads and lists one entry per CDR3 protein. The sample shows some 800,000 distinct CDR3 sequences, 38% of them seen only once. Source material: blood. Every receptor here comes from a man in his late teens or twenties with Graves' hyperthyroidism.

The genes are TRBV9 and TRBJ2-7; the D gene is possibly TRBD1 (6 bases). The V gene lost 0 bases and the J gene lost 3 bases, with 10 bases spanning the gap. Germline assignment: CDR1 SGDLS and CDR2 YYNGEE. CDR3 length equals 14 residues. Here the CDR3 DNA reads TGTGCCAGCAGCGTAGATGGACAGCACTACGAGCAGTACTTC. As protein: CASSVDGQHYEQYF.

With regard to this clonotype: This may arise from a read error, as a much more abundant clone is one base away. The chain employs TRBV19 and TRBJ1-6; 10 bases are a match to TRBD1. Germline values: CDR1 LNHDA, CDR2 SQIVND (reference sequence). CDR3 size: 15 residues. The CDR3, as DNA: TGTGCCGGTAGTACCCGGACAGGGGGAAATTCACCCCTCCACTTT. Its translation: CAGSTRTGGNSPLHF. Full variable domain (missing parts from reference TRBV19 and TRBJ1-6): DGGITQSPKYLFRKEGQNVTLSCEQNLNHDAMYWYRQDPGQGLRLIYYSQIVNDFQKGDIAEGYSVSREKKESFPLTVTSAQKNPTAFYLCAGSTRTGGNSPLHFGNGTRLTVT.

This clonotype was detected many times. The chain joins TRBV19 to TRBJ1-2, with D tentatively TRBD1 (5 bases). The CDR3 runs 14 residues. Between the trimmed V and J ends, which lost 3 bases and 8 bases, there was a span of 16 bases. Germline V CDR1 and CDR2: LNHDA, SQIVND (reference sequence). In DNA, the CDR3 is TGTGCCAGTAGTATGTTTGCGGGGGAAGGCGGCTACACCTTC. This sequence encodes CASSMFAGEGGYTF.

About this clonotype itself: An end of the junction differs from the germline gene, which may be a read error. V usage is TRBV25-1 and J usage is TRBJ2-5, with D maybe TRBD1 (6 bases). The CDR3 is 12 amino acids. CDR1 is MGHDK, CDR2 SYGVNS, per germline. The CDR3 bases are TGTACCAGCAGAGGGGGACGAGAGACCCAGTACTTC. It specifies CTSRGGRETQYF.

The V and J genes are TRBV10-3 and TRBJ2-7, with 8 bases matching TRBD1. The trim removed 6 bases at V and 5 bases at J, leaving 6 bases unmatched. Germline-derived CDR1 and CDR2 are ENHRY and SYGVKD. CDR3 size: 13 residues. The DNA of the CDR3 is TGTGCCATCAGCGCGGACAGGGTCGACGAGCAGTACTTC. Its protein product is CAISADRVDEQYF.

V is TRBV29-1 and J is TRBJ2-7; 8 bases are a match to TRBD1. The CDR3 contains 12 residues. Per germline, CDR1 SQVTM and CDR2 ANQGSEA. The CDR3 spells CRQTGDRIEQYF. The CDR3 DNA reads as TGCAGGCAGACAGGGGATCGGATCGAGCAGTACTTC.

The genes are TRBV7-9 and TRBJ2-7; possible D gene TRBD2, 6 bases. In germline, CDR1 is SEHNR, CDR2 FQNEAQ (reference sequence). Deletions cut 5 bases from V and 2 bases from J, with 16 bases between. The CDR3 spans 15 residues. CDR3 in amino acids: CASSQDTWGAYEQYF. CDR3 DNA sequence: TGTGCCAGCAGCCAAGATACGTGGGGGGCCTACGAGCAGTACTTC.

In this sample, this clonotype turned up many times. The V call is TRBV10-3, the J call TRBJ1-2; 7 nucleotides line up with TRBD1. Trimming removed 0 bases from V and 7 bases from J; junction bases left unmatched: 8. The CDR3 length is 15 residues. The germline gives CDR1 ENHRY, CDR2 SYGVKD. This CDR3 is CAISESKGDSAGYTF. DNA for the CDR3: TGTGCCATCAGTGAGTCGAAAGGGGACAGCGCTGGCTACACCTTC.

This clonotype was recorded many times. This chain joins TRBV10-1 and TRBJ1-3; no definite D call. This CDR3 has 13 residues. CDR1 is WNHNN and CDR2 is SYGVQD in the germline V gene (reference sequence). V lost 3 bases to trimming and J lost 3 bases, with 6 bases between them. CDR3 DNA sequence: TGCGCCAGCAGTGACATGATTGGAAACACCATATATTTT. Residues: CASSDMIGNTIYF.

CDR3 DNA sequence: TGCAGCTTGGAGAACACTGAAGCTTTCTTT. Translation gives CSLENTEAFF. The V call is TRBV29-1, the J call TRBJ1-1; D is unresolved. Germline V gene lookup returns CDR1 SQVTM and CDR2 ANQGSEA. The germline V and J ends were trimmed by 8 bases and 1 base, with 5 bases remaining between them. CDR3 length: 10 amino acids.

This clonotype was detected ten times or more. This chain links TRBV24-1 with TRBJ1-5, with TRBD1 matching 9 bases. This CDR3 comprises 16 residues. Trimming removed 3 bases from V and 5 bases from J; junction bases left unmatched: 7. Germline V gene sequence: CDR1 KGHDR, CDR2 SFDVKD. This CDR3 is CATSDLRRTGDQPQHF. In DNA form, the CDR3 reads TGTGCCACCAGTGATCTCCGTCGGACAGGGGATCAGCCCCAGCATTTT.

This clonotype was recorded at least ten times. The chain couples TRBV24-1 to TRBJ2-5; TRBD1 agrees at 7 bases. The CDR3 has 17 residues. Germline loops: CDR1 KGHDR, CDR2 SFDVKD. The V gene end was trimmed by 9 bases and the J gene end by 4 bases; junction bases not matched to a gene: 19. The CDR3 region has the DNA TGTGCCACCCCGCGGTTCGCGCACGACAGGGATTCAGAGACCCAGTACTTC. Amino acid sequence: CATPRFAHDRDSETQYF.

This clonotype was picked up many times. The V call is TRBV29-1, the J call TRBJ1-1; D gene unclear. The length of the CDR3 is 13 residues. Deletions cut 5 bases from V and 1 base from J, with 11 bases between. Germline CDR1 SQVTM, CDR2 ANQGSEA. The CDR3 is CSVTQLRNTEAFF. CDR3 DNA: TGCAGCGTTACCCAGCTGAGGAACACTGAAGCTTTCTTT.

A remark on this clonotype: This clone may be a read error of a much larger clone one base away. This rearrangement joins TRBV20-1 to TRBJ1-2; D is unresolved. Deletions cut 5 bases from V and 5 bases from J, with 9 bases between. CDR1 is DFQATT and CDR2 is SNEGSKA in the germline V gene (reference sequence). The CDR3 spans 11 residues. The CDR3 region has the DNA TGCAGTGCTGGCCACGGTTATGGCTACACCTTC. Translated, it gives CSAGHGYGYTF.

V and J are TRBV6-2 or TRBV6-3 and TRBJ1-1, with D unresolved. The CDR3 has 13 amino acids. Germline V lookup: CDR1 MNHEY, CDR2 SVGEGT. The V gene lost 5 bases and the J gene lost 2 bases, with 9 bases spanning the gap. The chain's CDR3 is CASSGFDNTEAFF. The CDR3 nucleotides are TGTGCCAGCAGTGGTTTTGATAACACTGAAGCTTTCTTT.

On this clonotype itself: A clone one base away is much larger, so this may be a read error. This chain connects TRBV7-8 to TRBJ1-1; D unresolved. In germline, CDR1 is SGHVS, CDR2 FQNEAQ. This CDR3 has 14 residues. The CDR3 loop is CACSLSSGSTEAFF. CDR3 coding DNA: TGTGCCTGCAGCTTAAGTAGCGGGAGCACTGAAGCTTTCTTT.

This clonotype has just a few counts. V usage is TRBV28 and J usage is TRBJ1-1; D is possibly TRBD1 (5 bases). The V gene's germline CDR1 is MDHEN and CDR2 SYDVKM. Trimming shortened V by 7 bases and J by 0 bases, and 12 bases separated the two germline ends. CDR3 size: 14 residues. The CDR3: CASTLRGLNTEAFF. CDR3 bases: TGTGCCAGCACCCTAAGGGGTTTGAACACTGAAGCTTTCTTT.

The chain combines TRBV10-3 with TRBJ1-5; D ambiguous. Between the trimmed V and J ends, which lost 4 bases and 5 bases, there was a span of 12 bases. Germline V gene sequence: CDR1 ENHRY, CDR2 SYGVKD. This CDR3 has 14 residues. CDR3 bases: TGTGCCATCAGTGCGGTCCGAAAGGATCAGCCCCAGCATTTT. Amino acids: CAISAVRKDQPQHF.

V and J are TRBV20-1 and TRBJ2-3; TRBD2 matches 7 bases. Germline CDR1 is DFQATT and CDR2 is SNEGSKA (reference sequence). Trimming at V came to 4 bases and at J to 1 base, leaving 8 bases not matched to a gene. The CDR3 has 15 amino acids. This chain's CDR3 is CSAIRGGGGTDTQYF. CDR3 nucleotide sequence: TGCAGTGCTATTCGCGGGGGTGGTGGCACAGATACGCAGTATTTT.

The chain joins TRBV4-1 to TRBJ1-1; D is unclear. V was shortened by 6 bases and J by 9 bases, with 11 bases between the two germline ends. Per the germline V gene, CDR1 is MGHRA and CDR2 is YSYEKL. This CDR3 is built from 11 residues. CDR3 loop: CASREAGKAFF. Here the CDR3 DNA reads TGCGCCAGCAGAGAGGCCGGTAAAGCTTTCTTT.

In DNA, the CDR3 is TGCGCCAGCAGCTTGGAGGGGCTCGCTGAAGCTTTCTTT. Translated, it gives CASSLEGLAEAFF. V gene TRBV5-1 combines with J gene TRBJ1-1; D is possibly TRBD1 (5 bases). The V gene's germline CDR1 is SGHRS and CDR2 YFSETQ. This CDR3 is 13 amino acids long. V gave up 0 bases and J gave up 6 bases, with 9 bases separating them.

The V call is TRBV29-1, the J call TRBJ2-7; possibly TRBD1 for D (5 bases). Germline loops: CDR1 SQVTM, CDR2 ANQGSEA. V dropped 3 bases and J dropped 5 bases, with 11 bases sitting between them. The CDR3 contains 12 residues. The chain's CDR3 is CSVDKGYDEQYF. The CDR3 region has the DNA TGCAGCGTTGATAAGGGGTATGACGAGCAGTACTTC.

This clonotype was counted at least ten times. The chain recombines TRBV27 with TRBJ2-7, with a weak D call TRBD1 (5 bases). The length of the CDR3 is 14 residues. The V end lost 0 bases, the J end lost 0 bases, and 6 bases lay between the germline ends. Germline V gives CDR1 MNHEY, CDR2 SMNVEV (reference sequence). The CDR3 loop reads CASSLSTASYEQYF. The CDR3 coding sequence is TGTGCCAGCAGTTTATCGACAGCCTCCTACGAGCAGTACTTC.

This clonotype came up a few times. This chain joins TRBV7-9 and TRBJ2-7, with D uncertain. The CDR3 spans 11 residues. Trimming stripped 5 bases from V and 6 bases from J, with 8 bases between. CDR1 is SEHNR and CDR2 is FQNEAQ in the germline V gene (reference sequence). The CDR3 sequence: CASSPLPEQYF. The CDR3 bases are TGTGCCAGCAGCCCCTTACCCGAGCAGTACTTC.

Comment on this clonotype: A read error is likely, as this CDR3 ends without the conserved phenylalanine or tryptophan. No DNA is shown, since the ends of the CDR3 on it are uncertain; the CDR3 is the one TCRdb lists. The gene calls are TRBV10-3 and TRBJ2-2; the D segment call TRBD1 is taken from the table without a DNA check. The germline CDR1 and CDR2 sequences are ENHRY and SYGVKD. The CDR3 is made up of 9 amino acids, end residues included. The CDR3 loop reads CAIRRDSDV.

There are many counts of this clonotype. The chain recombines TRBV7-9 with TRBJ2-5; 8 bases fit TRBD1. This CDR3 spans 14 amino acids. The germline V gene has CDR1 SEHNR and CDR2 FQNEAQ (reference sequence). V shed 4 bases, J shed 2 bases, and the junction held 3 bases outside the gene matches. The CDR3 here is CASSSTGAQETQYF. Written as DNA, the CDR3 is TGTGCCAGCAGCTCGACAGGGGCTCAAGAGACCCAGTACTTC.

This clonotype was seen a few times. CDR3 DNA: TGTGCCAGCAGCCAAGATCGCGGGGGGGATCAGCCCCAGCATTTT. Translated, it gives CASSQDRGGDQPQHF. The V gene is TRBV7-9, the J gene TRBJ1-5; the D gene is possibly TRBD1 (5 bases). CDR3 length: 15 residues. V dropped 5 bases and J dropped 5 bases, with 16 bases sitting between them. CDR1 is SEHNR, CDR2 FQNEAQ, per germline (reference sequence).

Only one count was recorded for this clonotype. This rearrangement joins TRBV2 to TRBJ1-5, with TRBD1 matching over 7 bases. This CDR3 is built from 12 residues. The junction had 7 bases not matched to a gene; V was cut back by 4 bases and J by 13 bases. Germline loops: CDR1 SNHLY, CDR2 FYNNEI. The CDR3 loop is CASSARTGNQHF. The CDR3 nucleotides are TGTGCCAGCAGTGCGAGGACAGGCAATCAGCATTTT.

This clonotype turned up a few times. The gene calls are TRBV20-1 and TRBJ2-7; the D gene is possibly TRBD1 (6 bases). V lost 5 bases and J lost 6, with 20 bases in between. The CDR3 consists of 14 residues. Germline V lookup: CDR1 DFQATT, CDR2 SNEGSKA (reference sequence). The CDR3 reads CSAAPYQGSGEQYF. CDR3 in DNA: TGCAGTGCTGCCCCCTACCAGGGGTCGGGCGAGCAGTACTTC.

This clonotype was seen a few times. The chain combines TRBV5-4 with TRBJ2-6; no reliable D call. Trimming stripped 2 bases from V and 8 bases from J, with 17 bases between. Germline CDR1 is SGHNT and CDR2 is YYREEE (reference sequence). The CDR3 runs to 16 residues. CDR3 sequence (DNA): TGTGCCAGCAGCTTTAGGAGATCATCTGGAACCAACGTCCTGACTTTC. Translated, it gives CASSFRRSSGTNVLTF.

In the case of this clonotype: A junction end diverges from the germline sequence, so it may reflect a read error. This chain links TRBV7-9 with TRBJ1-2; TRBD1 aligns across 7 bases. The germline gives CDR1 SEHNR, CDR2 FQNEAQ (reference sequence). The CDR3 is 13 amino acids. The CDR3 here is CASSQEPTGLGTF. CDR3 coding DNA: TGCGCCAGCAGCCAAGAGCCGACAGGGTTGGGCACCTTT.